The clone carrying this TCR beta chain was counted only a few times. Original methodology: The authors estimated nucleated cell counts from reference gene primer amplification. The assay was immunoSEQ multiplex PCR, and TCRdb's table has in-frame clones only and misses some. D and trimming were read from the DNA, whereas the V and J calls and clone size are those reported in that table. The sample holds about 200,000 clones, about four fifths seen once. Trimming removed 4 bases from V and 1 base from J, with 10 bases in between. From germline, CDR1 is LGHNA and CDR2 YNFKEQ. CDR3 length equals 14 residues. This entry comes from a study of blood T cell repertoires in COVID-19. Study background: Acute-phase and convalescent COVID-19 samples originated in the United States, Italy and Spain. Sample material is recorded as cDNA or gDNA derived from T cells, B-cell-depleted T cells, or PBMCs.

Sequencing was carried out using peripheral blood. The chain combines TRBV4-2 with TRBJ1-1, with D perhaps TRBD1 (5 bases). This clonotype was obtained from a woman in her 50s with active or convalescent COVID-19. CDR3 DNA: TGTGCCAGCAGCCCCCCGGACAAGAACACTGAAGCTTTCTTT. Translating gives CASSPPDKNTEAFF.